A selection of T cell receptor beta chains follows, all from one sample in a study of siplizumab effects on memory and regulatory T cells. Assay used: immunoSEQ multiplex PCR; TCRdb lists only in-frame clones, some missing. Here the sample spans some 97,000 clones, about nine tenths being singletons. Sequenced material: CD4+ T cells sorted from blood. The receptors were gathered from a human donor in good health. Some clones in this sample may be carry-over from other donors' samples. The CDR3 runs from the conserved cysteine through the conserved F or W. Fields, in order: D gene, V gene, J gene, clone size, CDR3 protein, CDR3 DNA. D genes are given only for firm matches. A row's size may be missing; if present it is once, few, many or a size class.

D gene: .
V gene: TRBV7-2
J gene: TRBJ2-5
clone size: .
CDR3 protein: CASSLGPAVFAETQYF
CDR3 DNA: TGTGCCAGCAGCTTAGGTCCGGCCGTATTCGCAGAGACCCAGTACTTC

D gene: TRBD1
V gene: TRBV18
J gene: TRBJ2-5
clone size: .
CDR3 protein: CASSPRGQGGETQYF
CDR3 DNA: TGTGCCAGCTCACCACGGGGACAGGGGGGAGAGACCCAGTACTTC

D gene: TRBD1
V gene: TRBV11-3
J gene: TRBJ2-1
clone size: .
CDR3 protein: CASSSGTGVSNEQFF
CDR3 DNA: TGTGCCAGCAGCTCCGGGACAGGGGTTAGCAATGAGCAGTTCTTC

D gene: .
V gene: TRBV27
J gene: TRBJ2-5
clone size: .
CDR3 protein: CASSFSDTRWTQYF
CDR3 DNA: TGTGCCAGCAGTTTCTCCGACACCCGATGGACCCAGTACTTC

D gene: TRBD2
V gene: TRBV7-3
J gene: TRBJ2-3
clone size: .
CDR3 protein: CASSQRTSGTTDTQYF
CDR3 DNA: TGTGCCAGCAGCCAGCGGACTAGCGGGACCACAGATACGCAGTATTTT

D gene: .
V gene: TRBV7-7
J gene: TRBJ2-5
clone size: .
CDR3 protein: CASSLGRTAKETQYF
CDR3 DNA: TGTGCTAGCAGCTTAGGCAGGACAGCCAAAGAGACCCAGTACTTC

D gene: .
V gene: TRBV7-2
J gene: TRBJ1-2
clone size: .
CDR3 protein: CASSLEPGSSLYGYTF
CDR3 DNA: TGTGCCAGCAGCTTAGAGCCAGGGAGCAGCCTATATGGCTACACCTTC

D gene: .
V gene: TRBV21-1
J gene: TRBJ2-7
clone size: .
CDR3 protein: CASSPPPMRTKTPHEQYF
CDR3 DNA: TGTGCCAGCAGCCCCCCCCCAATGAGGACAAAAACTCCCCACGAGCAGTACTTC

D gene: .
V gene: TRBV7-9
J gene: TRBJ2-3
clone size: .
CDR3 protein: CASSLGSSSRTDTQYF
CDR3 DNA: TGTGCCAGCAGCTTAGGAAGTAGCTCTCGCACAGATACGCAGTATTTT

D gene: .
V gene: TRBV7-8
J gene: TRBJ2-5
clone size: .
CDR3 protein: CASSLGERETQYF
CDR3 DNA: TGTGCCAGCAGCTTAGGAGAGCGGGAGACCCAGTACTTC

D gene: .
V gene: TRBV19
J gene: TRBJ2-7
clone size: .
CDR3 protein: CASSMNGMNYEQYF
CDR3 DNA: TGTGCCAGTAGTATGAACGGGATGAACTACGAGCAGTACTTC

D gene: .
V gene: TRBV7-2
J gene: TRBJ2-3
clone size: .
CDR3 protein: CASLRYTDTQYF
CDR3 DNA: TGTGCCAGCCTTCGATACACAGATACGCAGTATTTT

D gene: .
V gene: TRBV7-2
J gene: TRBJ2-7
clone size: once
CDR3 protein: CASSLDLNYEQYF
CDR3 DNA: TGTGCCAGCAGCTTAGACTTAAACTACGAGCAGTACTTC

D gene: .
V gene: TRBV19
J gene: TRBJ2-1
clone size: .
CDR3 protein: CASSTRGRNEQFF
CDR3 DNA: TGTGCCAGTAGTACCCGGGGGCGGAATGAGCAGTTCTTC

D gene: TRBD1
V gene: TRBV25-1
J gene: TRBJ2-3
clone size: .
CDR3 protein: CASSAGTGYTDTQYF
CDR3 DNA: TGTGCCAGCAGTGCCGGGACAGGATACACAGATACGCAGTATTTT

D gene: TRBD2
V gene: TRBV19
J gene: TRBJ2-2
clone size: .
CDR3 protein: CASSLAGSNTGELFF
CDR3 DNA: TGTGCCAGTAGCCTAGCGGGGTCGAACACCGGGGAGCTGTTTTTT

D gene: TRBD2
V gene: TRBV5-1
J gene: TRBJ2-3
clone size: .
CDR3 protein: CASSLGTSGATDTQYF
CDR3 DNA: TGCGCCAGCAGCCTGGGGACTAGCGGAGCCACAGATACGCAGTATTTT

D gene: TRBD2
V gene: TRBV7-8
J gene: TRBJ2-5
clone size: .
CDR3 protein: CASSLVAGGPVGEQYF
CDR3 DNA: TGTGCCAGCAGCTTAGTGGCGGGAGGGCCGGTCGGGGAGCAGTACTTC

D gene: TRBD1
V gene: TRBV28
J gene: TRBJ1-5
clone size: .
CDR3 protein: CASSSGTGGAYQPQHF
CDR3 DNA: TGTGCCAGCAGTTCGGGGACAGGGGGCGCATATCAGCCCCAGCATTTT

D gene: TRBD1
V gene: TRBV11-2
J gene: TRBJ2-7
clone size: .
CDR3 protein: CASSLASWDSAYEQYF
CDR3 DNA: TGTGCCAGCAGCTTAGCCTCTTGGGACAGCGCCTACGAGCAGTACTTC

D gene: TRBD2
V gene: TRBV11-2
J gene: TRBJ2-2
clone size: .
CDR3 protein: CASSFGTSGTGELFF
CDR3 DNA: TGTGCCAGCAGCTTCGGGACTAGTGGTACCGGGGAGCTGTTTTTT

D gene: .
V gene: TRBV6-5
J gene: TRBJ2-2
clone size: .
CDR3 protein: CATLFTGELFF
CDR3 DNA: TGTGCCACACTATTCACCGGGGAGCTGTTTTTT

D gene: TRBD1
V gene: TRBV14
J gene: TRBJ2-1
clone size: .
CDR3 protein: CASSHGGTGDLEQFF
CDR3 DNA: TGTGCCAGCAGCCATGGAGGGACAGGGGATCTTGAGCAGTTCTTC

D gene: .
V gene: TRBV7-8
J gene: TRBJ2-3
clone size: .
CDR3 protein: CASSRPWDHNADTQYF
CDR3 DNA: TGTGCCAGCAGCCGCCCGTGGGACCACAACGCAGATACGCAGTATTTT

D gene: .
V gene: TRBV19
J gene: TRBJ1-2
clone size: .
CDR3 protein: CASSIVTKTGESGTYGYTF
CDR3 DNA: TGTGCCAGTAGTATAGTAACAAAGACTGGGGAGTCAGGCACCTATGGCTACACCTTC

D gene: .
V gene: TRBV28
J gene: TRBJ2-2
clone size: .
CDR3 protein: CAIGAGELFF
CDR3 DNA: TGTGCCATAGGGGCCGGGGAGCTGTTTTTT

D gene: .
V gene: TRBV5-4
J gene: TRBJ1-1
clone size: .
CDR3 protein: CASSHEYRTEAFF
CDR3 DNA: TGTGCCAGCAGCCATGAATACAGAACTGAAGCTTTCTTT

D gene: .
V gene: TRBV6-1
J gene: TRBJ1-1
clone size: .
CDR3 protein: CASSRNTEAFF
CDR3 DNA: TGTGCCAGCAGTCGGAACACTGAAGCTTTCTTT

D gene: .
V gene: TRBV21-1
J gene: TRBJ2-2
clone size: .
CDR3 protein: CASNLGGLGGELFF
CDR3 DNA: TGTGCCAGCAATTTAGGGGGATTGGGCGGGGAGCTGTTTTTT

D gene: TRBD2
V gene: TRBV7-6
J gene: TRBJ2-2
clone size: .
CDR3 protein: CASSPRLAGDTGELFF
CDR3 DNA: TGTGCCAGCAGCCCCCGACTAGCGGGGGACACCGGGGAGCTGTTTTTT

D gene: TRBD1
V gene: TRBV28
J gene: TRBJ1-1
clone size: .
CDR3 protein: CASIWDRNTEAFF
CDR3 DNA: TGTGCCAGCATTTGGGACAGGAACACTGAAGCTTTCTTT

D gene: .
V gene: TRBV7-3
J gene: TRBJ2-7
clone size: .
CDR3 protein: CASSLVGGEEQYF
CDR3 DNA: TGTGCCAGCAGCCTCGTGGGGGGTGAAGAGCAGTACTTC

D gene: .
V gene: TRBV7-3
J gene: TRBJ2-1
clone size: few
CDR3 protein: CASSPAPSSYNEQFF
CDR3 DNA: TGTGCCAGCAGCCCCGCCCCGAGCTCCTACAATGAGCAGTTCTTC

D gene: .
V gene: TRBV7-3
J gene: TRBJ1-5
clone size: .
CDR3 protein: CASSLTAGKPQHF
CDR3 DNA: TGTGCCAGCAGCTTAACGGCCGGAAAGCCCCAGCATTTT

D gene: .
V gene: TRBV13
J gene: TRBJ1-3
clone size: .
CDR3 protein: CASGLGHSGNTIYF
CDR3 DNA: TGTGCCAGCGGTCTGGGCCACTCTGGAAACACCATATATTTT

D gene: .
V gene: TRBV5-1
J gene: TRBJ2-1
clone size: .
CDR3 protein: CASSGLAGSYNEQFF
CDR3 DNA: TGCGCCAGCAGCGGCCTAGCTGGATCCTACAATGAGCAGTTCTTC

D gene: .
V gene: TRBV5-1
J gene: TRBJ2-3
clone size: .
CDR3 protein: CASSLLANTDTQYF
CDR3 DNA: TGCGCCAGCAGCTTGCTAGCGAACACAGATACGCAGTATTTT

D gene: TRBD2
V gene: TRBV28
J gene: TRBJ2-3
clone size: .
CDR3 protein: CASSLYPKTTGGSGDTQYF
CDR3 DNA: TGTGCCAGCAGTTTATACCCGAAGACGACGGGAGGGTCGGGAGATACGCAGTATTTT

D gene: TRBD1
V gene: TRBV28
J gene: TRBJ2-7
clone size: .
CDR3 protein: CASGTGAHEQYF
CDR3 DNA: TGTGCCAGCGGGACAGGGGCCCACGAGCAGTACTTC

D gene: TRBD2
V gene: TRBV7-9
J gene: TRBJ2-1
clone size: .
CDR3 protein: CASSLVWTSGNNEQFF
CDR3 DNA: TGTGCCAGCAGCTTAGTTTGGACTAGCGGAAACAATGAGCAGTTCTTC

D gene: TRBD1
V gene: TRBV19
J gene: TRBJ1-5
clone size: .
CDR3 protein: CASSILGTGHNQPQHF
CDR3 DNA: TGTGCCAGTAGTATTCTGGGGACAGGCCACAATCAGCCCCAGCATTTT

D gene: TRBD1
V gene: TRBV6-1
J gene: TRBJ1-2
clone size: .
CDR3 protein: CASRTGFYYGYTF
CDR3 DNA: TGTGCCAGCAGGACAGGGTTTTACTATGGCTACACCTTC

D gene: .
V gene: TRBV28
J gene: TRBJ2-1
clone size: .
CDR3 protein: CASSLSWIGHKLF
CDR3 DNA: TGTGCCAGCAGTTTATCTTGGATTGGACACAAACTCTTC

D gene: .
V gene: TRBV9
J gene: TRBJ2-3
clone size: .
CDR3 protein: CASSGAGPTDTQYF
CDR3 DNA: TGTGCCAGCAGCGGCGCGGGGCCCACAGATACGCAGTATTTT

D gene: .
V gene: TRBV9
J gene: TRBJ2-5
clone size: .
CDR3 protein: CASSSRGSKETQYF
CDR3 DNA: TGTGCCAGCAGCTCGAGGGGGTCGAAAGAGACCCAGTACTTC

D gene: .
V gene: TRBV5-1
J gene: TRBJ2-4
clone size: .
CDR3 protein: CASSLLVGQGSDIQYF
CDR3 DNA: TGCGCCAGCAGCCTCTTAGTGGGTCAGGGGAGCGACATTCAGTACTTC

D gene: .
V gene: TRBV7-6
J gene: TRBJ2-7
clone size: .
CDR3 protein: CASSVGQTYEQYF
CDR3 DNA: TGTGCCAGCAGCGTGGGACAAACCTACGAGCAGTACTTC

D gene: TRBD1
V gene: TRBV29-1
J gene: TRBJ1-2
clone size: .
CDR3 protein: CSVDGQGAGGYTF
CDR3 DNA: TGCAGCGTTGATGGACAGGGGGCGGGTGGCTACACCTTC

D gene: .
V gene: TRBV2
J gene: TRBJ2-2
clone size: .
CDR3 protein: CASTRKRAANTGELFF
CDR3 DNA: TGTGCCAGCACCAGGAAGCGGGCGGCGAACACCGGGGAGCTGTTTTTT

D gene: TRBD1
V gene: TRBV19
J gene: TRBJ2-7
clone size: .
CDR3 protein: CASSTGTASYEQYF
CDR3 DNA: TGTGCCAGTAGTACCGGGACAGCTTCCTACGAGCAGTACTTC

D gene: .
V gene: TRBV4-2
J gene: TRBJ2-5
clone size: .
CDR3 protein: CASSLTPRETQYF
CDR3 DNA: TGTGCCAGCAGCCTAACGCCGAGGGAGACCCAGTACTTC

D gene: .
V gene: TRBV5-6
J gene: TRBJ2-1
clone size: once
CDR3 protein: CASSLNRAWVNEQFF
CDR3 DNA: TGTGCCAGCAGCTTGAACAGGGCCTGGGTCAATGAGCAGTTCTTC

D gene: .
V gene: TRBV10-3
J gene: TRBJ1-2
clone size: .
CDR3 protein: CAISEGGGYGYTF
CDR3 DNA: TGTGCCATCAGTGAGGGGGGAGGCTATGGCTACACCTTC

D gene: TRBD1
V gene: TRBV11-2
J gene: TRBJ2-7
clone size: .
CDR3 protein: CASSVSGQSSYEQYF
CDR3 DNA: TGTGCCAGCAGCGTGTCGGGACAGAGCTCCTACGAGCAGTACTTC

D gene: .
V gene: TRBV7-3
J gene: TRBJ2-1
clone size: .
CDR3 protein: CASRDGTSSYNEQFF
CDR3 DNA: TGTGCCAGCCGGGACGGAACAAGCTCCTACAATGAGCAGTTCTTC

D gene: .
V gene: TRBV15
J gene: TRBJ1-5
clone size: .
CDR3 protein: CATSRVDSNQPQHF
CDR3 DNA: TGTGCCACCAGCAGAGTGGACAGCAATCAGCCCCAGCATTTT

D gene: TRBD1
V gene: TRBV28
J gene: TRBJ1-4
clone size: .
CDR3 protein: CASSPLDRVGEKLFF
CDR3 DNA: TGTGCCAGCAGTCCCCTGGACAGGGTAGGAGAAAAACTGTTTTTT